The rows below give T cell receptor beta chains drawn from one sample of a study of response to subunit inactivated influenza vaccine. Using its own MiXCR run on the RT-PCR reads, TCRdb lists one record per CDR3 protein. The repertoire holds 400,000 to 550,000 distinct CDR3 sequences, roughly 23% seen once, with approximately 1.9% in the top ten. Sequencing was performed on CD4+ T cells sorted from PBMCs, taken roughly 5 days after vaccination. All receptors derive from a man between 45 and 60 years old who received an inactivated influenza vaccine. CDR3s include the opening cysteine and the closing phenylalanine or tryptophan. Each record gives: V gene, clone size, J gene, D gene, CDR3 protein, CDR3 DNA. A D gene is named only where the DNA matches it firmly. Clone size appears in some rows only: once, few, many, or a class for an expanded clone.

TRBV27	NA	TRBJ2-1	TRBD1	CASSSYRGQGALFYNEQFF	TGTGCCAGCAGTTCTTATAGGGGACAGGGGGCTCTATTCTACAATGAGCAGTTCTTC
TRBV7-2	NA	TRBJ2-1	NA	CASSAGIPYNEQFF	TGTGCCAGCAGCGCAGGGATACCCTACAATGAGCAGTTCTTC
TRBV7-2	NA	TRBJ2-7	TRBD1	CASSLQGAREQYF	TGTGCCAGCAGCTTACAGGGGGCTAGGGAGCAGTACTTC
TRBV7-3	NA	TRBJ2-3	NA	CASRRRGRSTDTQYF	TGTGCCAGCAGGAGGAGGGGCCGTAGCACAGATACGCAGTATTTT
TRBV20-1	few	TRBJ2-1	NA	CSSWVPPGIDEQFF	TGCAGTTCGTGGGTTCCCCCGGGTATTGATGAGCAGTTCTTC
TRBV3-1	few	TRBJ2-7	NA	CASSQEGLHLEQYF	TGTGCCAGCAGCCAAGAGGGCCTCCACCTCGAGCAGTACTTC
TRBV20-1	NA	TRBJ2-3	NA	CSAISGTDTQYF	TGCAGTGCTATCAGTGGCACAGATACGCAGTATTTT
TRBV7-2	NA	TRBJ1-2	NA	CASSKEGTANYGYTF	TGTGCCAGCTCCAAAGAGGGGACTGCTAACTATGGCTACACCTTC
TRBV5-5	few	TRBJ2-3	TRBD1	CASSPSQGADTQYF	TGTGCCAGCAGCCCTAGCCAGGGGGCAGATACGCAGTATTTT
TRBV12-3/TRBV12-4	NA	TRBJ2-3	TRBD2	CASSLGRRGGSDTQYF	TGTGCCAGCAGTTTGGGGCGGCGGGGGGGCTCAGATACGCAGTATTTT
TRBV10-3	NA	TRBJ1-2	NA	CASRPMRGGIGYTF	TGTGCCTCACGCCCTATGAGGGGAGGGATTGGCTACACCTTC
TRBV12-3/TRBV12-4	few	TRBJ2-7	NA	CASRSRRTAHYEQYF	TGTGCCAGCAGGTCCCGAAGGACAGCACACTACGAGCAGTACTTC
TRBV14	NA	TRBJ1-2	NA	CASSQDRTNYGYTF	TGTGCCAGCAGCCAAGACAGGACGAACTATGGCTACACCTTC
TRBV20-1	many	TRBJ2-2	TRBD2	CSARDFLADTGELFF	TGCAGTGCTAGAGATTTCCTAGCGGATACCGGGGAGCTGTTTTTT
TRBV5-1	few	TRBJ2-3	TRBD1	CASSWGTGQGQYF	TGCGCCAGCAGCTGGGGGACAGGGCAAGGGCAGTATTTT
TRBV7-9	NA	TRBJ1-5	TRBD1	CASSLGTGGDNQPHHF	TGTGCCAGCAGCTTGGGGACAGGGGGCGACAATCAGCCCCATCATTTT
TRBV11-2	NA	TRBJ2-7	NA	CASSAFQGKTEQYF	TGTGCCAGCAGCGCTTTCCAGGGGAAAACCGAGCAGTACTTC
TRBV12-3/TRBV12-4	few	TRBJ1-5	NA	CASSPRDGRPQHF	TGTGCCAGCAGTCCGCGTGACGGGAGGCCCCAGCATTTT
TRBV3-1	many	TRBJ2-5	NA	CASSQAGVETQYF	TGCGCCAGCAGCCAAGCAGGGGTGGAGACCCAGTACTTC
TRBV12-3/TRBV12-4	NA	TRBJ2-2	NA	CASNTGSGELFF	TGTGCCAGCAACACAGGGTCCGGGGAGCTGTTTTTT
TRBV14	NA	TRBJ1-6	TRBD1	CASSQGQPWGSPLHF	TGTGCCAGCAGCCAGGGACAGCCGTGGGGTTCACCCCTCCACTTT
TRBV12-3/TRBV12-4	many	TRBJ2-5	NA	CASRGGGETQYF	TGTGCCAGCAGGGGGGGTGGGGAGACCCAGTACTTC
TRBV5-6	NA	TRBJ2-7	NA	CASRVGGLGSYEQYF	TGTGCCAGCAGAGTTGGGGGGTTGGGGTCCTACGAGCAGTACTTC
TRBV7-2	NA	TRBJ1-2	TRBD1	CASRQDRGFGYGYTF	TGTGCCAGCAGGCAGGACAGGGGTTTCGGCTATGGCTACACCTTC
TRBV20-1	NA	TRBJ2-1	NA	CSARAPGVSYNEQFF	TGCAGTGCTAGAGCGCCCGGGGTCTCCTACAATGAGCAGTTCTTC
TRBV4-3	NA	TRBJ2-6	NA	CASSQERRGPGANVLTF	TGCGCCAGCAGCCAAGAAAGGCGGGGGCCCGGGGCCAACGTCCTGACTTTC
TRBV15	NA	TRBJ2-5	NA	CATSRRTSQETQYF	TGTGCCACCAGCAGGAGGACAAGCCAAGAGACCCAGTACTTC
TRBV7-3	NA	TRBJ2-5	TRBD2	CASSVTSGRQETQYF	TGTGCCAGCAGCGTTACTAGCGGGAGGCAAGAGACCCAGTACTTC
TRBV7-3	NA	TRBJ2-5	NA	CASSLTVQREETQYF	TGTGCCAGCAGCTTAACGGTGCAGAGAGAAGAGACCCAGTACTTC
TRBV20-1	NA	TRBJ2-7	NA	CSASQPVSYEQYF	TGCAGTGCTAGTCAGCCAGTTTCCTACGAGCAGTACTTC